This passage covers 4 T cell receptor beta chains from one sample sequenced in a study of beta chain features in type 1 diabetes. Every isolated RNA sample was fully reverse transcribed, so sequencing captured expressed TCRB transcripts. The method was immunoSEQ multiplex PCR; TCRdb's version includes in-frame clones alone and lacks a portion of them. The repertoire holds roughly 180,000 clones, with more than 10% as singletons. The sequencing sample was made of central memory CD4+ T cells from blood. The receptor source for this set is a woman aged 18-35 years in good health.

V and J are TRBV9 and TRBJ2-1; TRBD2 matches at 7 bases. Trimming cost V 3 bases and J 0 bases; bases outside gene matches: 3. The CDR3 length is 15 residues. Germline V gives CDR1 SGDLS, CDR2 YYNGEE. The CDR3, as DNA: TGTGCCAGCAGCGCGGGAGGTACCTCCTACAATGAGCAGTTCTTC. Translation: CASSAGGTSYNEQFF.

The chain links TRBV4-1 to TRBJ2-5, with a possible D match to TRBD2 (6 bases). The germline V and J ends were trimmed by 3 bases and 1 base, with 9 bases remaining between them. CDR1 MGHRA and CDR2 YSYEKL come from the germline V gene. This CDR3 region has 14 residues. DNA for the CDR3: TGCGCCAGCAGCCAGGGAGGTATCCAAGAGACCCAGTACTTC. Residues: CASSQGGIQETQYF.

The rearrangement links TRBV7-2 to TRBJ2-6, with D possibly being TRBD2 (6 bases). The germline V and J ends were trimmed by 5 bases and 2 bases, with 16 bases remaining between them. This CDR3 has 17 residues. Germline lookup yields CDR1 SGHTA and CDR2 FQGNSA. This CDR3 reads CASSPHEGRTGANVLTF. In DNA form, the CDR3 reads TGTGCCAGCAGCCCCCACGAGGGGAGGACTGGGGCCAACGTCCTGACTTTC. The variable domain in full, completed from reference TRBV7-2 and TRBJ2-6, reads GAGVSQSPSNKVTEKGKDVELRCDPISGHTALYWYRQSLGQGLEFLIYFQGNSAPDKSGLPSDRFSAERTGGSVSTLTIQRTQQEDSAVYLCASSPHEGRTGANVLTFGAGSRLTVL.

The J gene is TRBJ2-7, the V gene TRBV2; possible D gene TRBD1, 6 bases. From germline, CDR1 is SNHLY and CDR2 FYNNEI. This CDR3 has 15 residues. V was shortened by 2 bases and J by 7 bases, with 18 bases between the two germline ends. The CDR3: CASSEISGTTQEQYF. The CDR3 coding sequence is TGTGCCAGCAGTGAAATTTCCGGGACAACCCAGGAGCAGTACTTC.